This TCR beta chain was captured in a study of monozygotic twins with inflammatory bowel disease. Notes on the study in general: IBD-affected twins scored below their healthy co-twins in TCRbeta diversity (inverse Simpson).

Per sample, reverse transcription was split into eight reactions. TCRdb re-called the 5' RACE reads and shows each CDR3 protein once, DNA omitted. The repertoire table contains a few hundred thousand distinct CDR3 sequences. The CDR3 consists of 15 residues. Per the germline V gene, CDR1 is MNHEY and CDR2 is SVGEGT. In the case of this clonotype: Its specificity is not known.

The sequence was obtained from a human donor with ulcerative colitis or Crohn's disease, or a healthy co-twin of an affected twin (not recorded which). The sequenced material came from blood. The V and J genes are TRBV6-2 or TRBV6-3 and TRBJ2-3; TCRdb returns TRBD1, unconfirmable since there is no DNA. The CDR3 protein is CASRGQGPNGDTQYF.